The next 23 T cell receptor beta chains were all read from a single sample in a study of siplizumab effects on memory and regulatory T cells. Profiling relied on immunoSEQ multiplex PCR, and the TCRdb table lists in-frame clones only, not all of them. The sample records about 80,000 clones, over 90% being singletons. Sequencing was done on a sample of CD8+ T cells sorted from blood. These TCRs come from a human donor in good health.

The V call is TRBV6-5, the J call TRBJ2-5; unclear D gene. The germline gives CDR1 MNHEY, CDR2 SVGAGI. Trimming left V 4 bases short and J 5 bases short, with 5 bases between. The CDR3 consists of 11 residues. The CDR3 coding sequence is TGTGCCAGCAGTTTCGGGGAGACCCAGTACTTC. This sequence encodes CASSFGETQYF.

This chain joins TRBV6-1 and TRBJ1-5; no definite D call. Germline CDR1 is MNHNS and CDR2 is SASEGT. The V end lost 4 bases, the J end lost 0 bases, and 10 bases lay between the germline ends. This CDR3 is 15 amino acids long. CDR3 protein: CASSGLTYSNQPQHF. The CDR3 DNA follows: TGTGCCAGCAGTGGTCTAACCTATAGCAATCAGCCCCAGCATTTT.

The genes are TRBV5-6 and TRBJ2-3, with D possibly matching TRBD1 (6 bases). CDR1 and CDR2 from the germline V gene are SGHDT and YYEEEE. Trimming shortened V by 4 bases and J by 5 bases, and 17 bases separated the two germline ends. This CDR3 comprises 15 residues. CDR3 in amino acids: CASSPGTGRGDTQYF. CDR3 coding DNA: TGTGCCAGCAGCCCCGGAACAGGCAGGGGAGATACGCAGTATTTT.

The genes are TRBV28 and TRBJ1-5, with 9 bases identical to TRBD1. The germline V gene encodes CDR1 MDHEN and CDR2 SYDVKM. The CDR3 has 18 residues. Trimming cost V 5 bases and J 6 bases; bases outside gene matches: 17. The CDR3 reads CASSPTGTGSLRGQPQHF. CDR3 bases: TGTGCCAGCAGTCCGACCGGGACAGGGAGCCTTCGCGGTCAGCCCCAGCATTTT. Together with reference TRBV28 and TRBJ1-5, the CDR3 gives the full variable domain: DVKVTQSSRYLVKRTGEKVFLECVQDMDHENMFWYRQDPGLGLRLIYFSYDVKMKEKGDIPEGYSVSREKKERFSLILESASTNQTSMYLCASSPTGTGSLRGQPQHFGDGTRLSIL.

The rearrangement joins TRBV28 to TRBJ2-6; D unresolved. The CDR3 runs 16 residues. Trimming pared 6 bases from V and 4 bases from J, leaving 16 bases between. Germline V lookup: CDR1 MDHEN, CDR2 SYDVKM. The CDR3 bases are TGTGCCAGCAGGACTGACACCCCGCTGGGGGCCAACGTCCTGACTTTC. Amino acid sequence: CASRTDTPLGANVLTF. Full variable domain (missing parts from reference TRBV28 and TRBJ2-6): DVKVTQSSRYLVKRTGEKVFLECVQDMDHENMFWYRQDPGLGLRLIYFSYDVKMKEKGDIPEGYSVSREKKERFSLILESASTNQTSMYLCASRTDTPLGANVLTFGAGSRLTVL.

The sample holds one count of this clone. The chain combines TRBV29-1 with TRBJ1-1; tentatively, D is TRBD1 (5 bases). Germline CDR1 and CDR2: SQVTM and ANQGSEA. The CDR3 spans 15 residues. The ends were cut back, 6 bases at V and 6 bases at J, with 23 bases in the middle. The CDR3 DNA reads as TGCAGCGTGCCCGAGGGAGGCGGGGGAGGCTCTGAAGCTTTCTTT. Protein product: CSVPEGGGGGSEAFF. Together with reference TRBV29-1 and TRBJ1-1, the CDR3 gives the full variable domain: SAVISQKPSRDICQRGTSLTIQCQVDSQVTMMFWYRQQPGQSLTLIATANQGSEATYESGFVIDKFPISRPNLTFSTLTVSNMSPEDSSIYLCSVPEGGGGGSEAFFGQGTRLTVV.

The chain carries TRBV9 and TRBJ2-1; D not resolved. CDR1 is SGDLS and CDR2 is YYNGEE in the germline V gene. This CDR3 comprises 15 residues. V was clipped by 3 bases and J by 10 bases, with 20 bases between them. For the CDR3, the DNA is TGTGCCAGCAGCGCGGATCCTGGTTCCACGTTCGAGCAGTTCTTC. Amino acids: CASSADPGSTFEQFF.

The gene calls are TRBV14 and TRBJ1-5, with a weak D call TRBD1 (5 bases). Germline-derived CDR1 and CDR2 are SGHDN and FVKESK. Trimming cost V 4 bases and J 0 bases, with 16 bases left between them. CDR3 size: 17 residues. The DNA of the CDR3 is TGTGCCAGCAGCCCGGACATTTCGAGAAGTAGCAATCAGCCCCAGCATTTT. This codes for CASSPDISRSSNQPQHF.

The V gene is TRBV7-8, the J gene TRBJ1-1; 10 bases are a match to TRBD1. V gave up 3 bases and J gave up 4 bases; unmatched junction bases: 8. This CDR3 comprises 16 residues. From germline, CDR1 is SGHVS and CDR2 FQNEAQ. The CDR3 spells CASSLPGQGKGTEAFF. Written as DNA, the CDR3 is TGTGCCAGCAGCTTGCCGGGACAGGGGAAGGGCACTGAAGCTTTCTTT.

This chain links TRBV5-1 with TRBJ1-1; weak D call: TRBD1 (6 bases). The CDR3 runs to 13 residues. From germline, CDR1 is SGHRS and CDR2 YFSETQ. V was shortened by 6 bases and J by 7 bases, with 16 bases between the two germline ends. The CDR3 sequence is CASTLREQGEAFF. CDR3 in DNA: TGCGCCAGCACCCTAAGGGAACAGGGTGAAGCTTTCTTT. Variable domain in full (rest from reference TRBV5-1 and TRBJ1-1): KAGVTQTPRYLIKTRGQQVTLSCSPISGHRSVSWYQQTPGQGLQFLFEYFSETQRNKGNFPGRFSGRQFSNSRSEMNVSTLELGDSALYLCASTLREQGEAFFGQGTRLTVV.

The gene calls are TRBV19 and TRBJ2-7, with a possible D match to TRBD1 (6 bases). The CDR3 contains 21 residues. V shed 6 bases and J shed 0 bases, with 33 bases lying between them. Germline values: CDR1 LNHDA, CDR2 SQIVND (reference sequence). The CDR3: CASSPNTLGRGESLHSYEQYF. The DNA for the CDR3 is TGTGCCAGTAGCCCGAACACGTTGGGCAGGGGCGAATCTCTGCACTCCTACGAGCAGTACTTC. Filled out from reference TRBV19 and TRBJ2-7, the complete variable domain reads DGGITQSPKYLFRKEGQNVTLSCEQNLNHDAMYWYRQDPGQGLRLIYYSQIVNDFQKGDIAEGYSVSREKKESFPLTVTSAQKNPTAFYLCASSPNTLGRGESLHSYEQYFGPGTRLTVT.

The rearrangement joins TRBV27 to TRBJ1-4, with D hard to call. Trimming took 4 bases from V and 0 from J, leaving 9 bases between them. Germline V gene data show CDR1 as MNHEY and CDR2 as SMNVEV (reference sequence). The CDR3 runs to 15 residues. CDR3 DNA: TGTGCCAGCAGTTCCAGCGGAACAACTAATGAAAAACTGTTTTTT. It is translated as CASSSSGTTNEKLFF.

V and J are TRBV7-9 and TRBJ1-2; D gene uncertain. This CDR3 contains 15 residues. The germline CDR1 and CDR2 sequences are SEHNR and FQNEAQ (reference sequence). The germline V and J ends were trimmed by 2 bases and 3 bases, with 13 bases remaining between them. The CDR3 is CASSLSYGEDYGYTF. Here the CDR3 DNA reads TGTGCCAGCAGCTTATCGTACGGGGAAGACTATGGCTACACCTTC.

The gene calls are TRBV2 and TRBJ2-1; the match to TRBD2 covers 7 bases. CDR3 length: 15 residues. J was trimmed by 7 bases and V by 7 bases; bases with no gene match: 13. Germline V gene sequence: CDR1 SNHLY, CDR2 FYNNEI. This CDR3 is CASISGGGVWNEQFF. The CDR3 DNA reads TGTGCCAGCATTTCGGGTGGGGGGGTATGGAATGAGCAGTTCTTC.

This chain uses TRBV6-4 with TRBJ2-1; D is perhaps TRBD2 (5 bases). The germline V gene has CDR1 MRHNA and CDR2 SNTAGT. V lost 8 bases to trimming and J lost 4 bases, with 15 bases between them. CDR3 length equals 14 residues. CDR3 in DNA: TGTGCCAGCCCTAGCATTCGGGGTTACAATGAGCAGTTCTTC. Its protein is CASPSIRGYNEQFF.

This clone was picked up one time. In the same sample, other DNA sequences code for this CDR3. In DNA, the CDR3 is TGTGCCAGCAGTTTGGGACAGGGGGCTTACGAGCAGTACTTC. This sequence encodes CASSLGQGAYEQYF. V and J are TRBV27 and TRBJ2-7; TRBD1 agrees at 12 bases. The germline V gene encodes CDR1 MNHEY and CDR2 SMNVEV (reference sequence). Unmatched junction bases numbered 1, after V lost 3 bases and J lost 4 bases. The CDR3 has 14 amino acids.

This chain connects TRBV7-6 to TRBJ2-5; 13 bases match TRBD2. This CDR3 spans 15 amino acids. The germline V gene has CDR1 SGHVS and CDR2 FNYEAQ. V was clipped by 5 bases and J by 5 bases; unmatched bases: 5. CDR3 coding DNA: TGTGCCAGCAGCCCCCGGACTAGCGGGAGTGAGACCCAGTACTTC. It yields the protein CASSPRTSGSETQYF.

The chain is built from TRBV5-4 and TRBJ2-3; 7 bases align to TRBD1. The germline gives CDR1 SGHNT, CDR2 YYREEE (reference sequence). V was clipped by 4 bases and J by 1 base; unmatched bases: 3. There are 14 residues in the CDR3. The CDR3 region has the DNA TGTGCCAGCAGCGTCGACAGGGGCACAGATACGCAGTATTTT. Translating gives CASSVDRGTDTQYF.

This clone came up once. The chain employs TRBV7-9 and TRBJ1-2, with D possibly being TRBD1 (6 bases). Trimming cost V 7 bases and J 2 bases, with 17 bases left between them. Looked up from germline, CDR1 is SEHNR and CDR2 is FQNEAQ (reference sequence). The CDR3 runs 15 residues. The CDR3 sequence is CASTFGTGQNYGYTF. The CDR3 region has the DNA TGTGCCAGCACCTTTGGAACAGGGCAGAACTATGGCTACACCTTC. Based on the CDR3 plus reference TRBV7-9 and TRBJ1-2, the full variable domain is DTGVSQNPRHKITKRGQNVTFRCDPISEHNRLYWYRQTLGQGPEFLTYFQNEAQLEKSRLLSDRFSAERPKGSFSTLEIQRTEQGDSAMYLCASTFGTGQNYGYTFGSGTRLTVV.

This rearrangement joins TRBV25-1 to TRBJ2-3; the D gene is possibly TRBD2 (5 bases). The V gene's germline CDR1 is MGHDK and CDR2 SYGVNS. Trimming shortened V by 2 bases and J by 5 bases, and 17 bases separated the two germline ends. The CDR3 has 16 residues. CDR3 amino acids: CASSELAAYFGDTQYF. CDR3 nucleotide sequence: TGTGCCAGCAGTGAACTAGCCGCCTATTTTGGAGATACGCAGTATTTT.

The rearrangement joins TRBV6-6 to TRBJ1-4; a weak D match, TRBD1 (5 bases). There are 14 residues in the CDR3. The V end lost 5 bases, the J end lost 8 bases, and 15 bases lay between the germline ends. Germline values: CDR1 MNHNY, CDR2 SVGAGI (reference sequence). The CDR3 region has the DNA TGTGCCAGCAGTCCAGCCTCTGGGGGGGAAAAACTGTTTTTT. As protein: CASSPASGGEKLFF.

J is TRBJ1-5 and V is TRBV9; 7 positions match TRBD1. Germline V gene sequence: CDR1 SGDLS, CDR2 YYNGEE. The ends lost 4 bases at V and 4 bases at J; junction bases unmatched: 5. The CDR3 is 14 amino acids. In DNA form, the CDR3 reads TGTGCCAGCAGCCCGGGACAGTTAAATCAGCCCCAGCATTTT. Translation gives CASSPGQLNQPQHF.

The CDR3 DNA follows: TGTGCCAGTACCCTGGGCGGGATAGGGAATGAGCAGTTCTTC. Its protein is CASTLGGIGNEQFF. This sequence joins TRBV19 and TRBJ2-1, with D perhaps TRBD2 (6 bases). This CDR3 region has 14 residues. V gave up 7 bases and J gave up 7 bases, with 17 bases separating them. Looked up from germline, CDR1 is LNHDA and CDR2 is SQIVND (reference sequence).